This section outlines one T cell receptor (beta chain) sequence together with its context. This sample was taken from a study of spatial heterogeneity in lung cancer. TCRdb re-derived calls from the 5' RACE reads in MiXCR, one entry per CDR3 protein. The sample comprises more than 30,000 distinct CDR3 sequences, 5% to 6.5% of which are singletons, and approximately 25% rests with the top ten. This CDR3 spans 14 amino acids. CDR1 ENHRY and CDR2 SYGVKD come from the germline V gene. V lost 3 bases to trimming and J lost 2 bases; unmatched junction nucleotides: 1. Specified time point: sample taken at primary tumor resection. Material for sequencing was whole RNA from tumor, nontumor lung or frozen PBMC, left unsorted.

Sample: PBMCs, taken at surgery. This chain connects TRBV10-3 to TRBJ1-5; the match to TRBD1 covers 7 bases. The receptor comes from a female donor with early-stage non-small cell lung cancer. CDR3 in amino acids: CAISDDRGNQPQHF. The CDR3 coding sequence is TGTGCCATCAGTGATGACAGGGGCAATCAGCCCCAGCATTTT.